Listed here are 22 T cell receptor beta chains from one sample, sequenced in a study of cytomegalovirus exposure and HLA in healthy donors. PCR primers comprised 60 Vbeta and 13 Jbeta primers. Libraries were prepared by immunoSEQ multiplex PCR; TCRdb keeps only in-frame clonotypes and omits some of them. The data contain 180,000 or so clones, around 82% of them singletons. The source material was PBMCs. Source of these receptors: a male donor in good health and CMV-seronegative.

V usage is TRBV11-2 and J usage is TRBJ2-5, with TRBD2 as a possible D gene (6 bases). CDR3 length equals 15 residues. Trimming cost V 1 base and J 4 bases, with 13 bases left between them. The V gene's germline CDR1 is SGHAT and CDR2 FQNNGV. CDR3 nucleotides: TGTGCCAGCAGCTTAGGGTTACGGGGGTTAGAGACCCAGTACTTC. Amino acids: CASSLGLRGLETQYF. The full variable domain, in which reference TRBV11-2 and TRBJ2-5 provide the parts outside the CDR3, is EAGVAQSPRYKIIEKRQSVAFWCNPISGHATLYWYQQILGQGPKLLIQFQNNGVVDDSQLPKDRFSAERLKGVDSTLKIQPAKLEDSAVYLCASSLGLRGLETQYFGPGTRLLVL.

The CDR3 spells CASSYSGREYYNEQFF. As DNA, the CDR3 is TGTGCCAGCAGTTACTCGGGGCGGGAGTACTACAATGAGCAGTTCTTC. The chain has TRBV6-6 and TRBJ2-1, with TRBD2 identical over 7 bases. The V and J ends lost 0 bases and 3 bases, in that order; junction bases with no gene match: 5. Germline V gives CDR1 MNHNY, CDR2 SVGAGI (reference sequence). There are 16 residues in the CDR3.

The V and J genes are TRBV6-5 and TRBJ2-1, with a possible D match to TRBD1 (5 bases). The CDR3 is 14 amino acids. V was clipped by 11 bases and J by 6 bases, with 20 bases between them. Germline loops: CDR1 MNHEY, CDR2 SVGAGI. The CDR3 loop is CASALAGHGNEQFF. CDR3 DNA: TGTGCCTCAGCTTTGGCAGGGCATGGCAATGAGCAGTTCTTC.

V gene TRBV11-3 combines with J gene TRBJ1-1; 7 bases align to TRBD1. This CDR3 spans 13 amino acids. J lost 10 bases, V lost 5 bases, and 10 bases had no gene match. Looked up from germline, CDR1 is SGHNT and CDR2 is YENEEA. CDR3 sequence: CASSRGDSPIAFF. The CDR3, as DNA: TGTGCCAGCAGCAGGGGGGACAGCCCTATAGCTTTCTTT. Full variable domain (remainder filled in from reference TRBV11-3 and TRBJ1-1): EAGVVQSPRYKIIEKKQPVAFWCNPISGHNTLYWYLQNLGQGPELLIRYENEEAVDDSQLPKDRFSAERLKGVDSTLKIQPAELGDSAVYLCASSRGDSPIAFFGQGTRLTVV.

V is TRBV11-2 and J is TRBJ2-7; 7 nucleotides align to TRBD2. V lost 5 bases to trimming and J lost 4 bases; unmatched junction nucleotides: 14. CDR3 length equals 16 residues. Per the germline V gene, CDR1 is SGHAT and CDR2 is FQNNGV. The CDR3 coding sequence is TGTGCCAGCAGCCCCCGACAGACTAGCCGGAATTACGAGCAGTACTTC. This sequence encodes CASSPRQTSRNYEQYF.

In nucleotides, the CDR3 is TGTGCCAGCAGCTCGAGGGGGCTGAGTGAAGCTTTCTTT. As protein: CASSSRGLSEAFF. The chain couples TRBV7-3 to TRBJ1-1; 7 bases map to TRBD1. The V and J ends lost 4 bases and 7 bases, in that order; junction bases with no gene match: 6. The CDR3 totals 13 residues. Germline CDR1 SGHTA, CDR2 FQGTGA.

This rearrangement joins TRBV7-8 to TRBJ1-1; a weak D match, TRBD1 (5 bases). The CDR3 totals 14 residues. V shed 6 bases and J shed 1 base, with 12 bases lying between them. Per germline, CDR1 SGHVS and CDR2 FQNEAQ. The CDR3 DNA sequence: TGTGCCAGCAGTGTAGACAGACCGAACACTGAAGCTTTCTTT. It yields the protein CASSVDRPNTEAFF.

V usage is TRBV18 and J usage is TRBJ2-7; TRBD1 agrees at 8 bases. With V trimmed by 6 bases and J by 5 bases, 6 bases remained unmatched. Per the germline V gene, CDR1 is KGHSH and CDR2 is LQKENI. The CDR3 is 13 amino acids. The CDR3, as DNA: TGTGCCAGCTCTAAGAGACAGGGGAACGAGCAGTACTTC. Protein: CASSKRQGNEQYF.

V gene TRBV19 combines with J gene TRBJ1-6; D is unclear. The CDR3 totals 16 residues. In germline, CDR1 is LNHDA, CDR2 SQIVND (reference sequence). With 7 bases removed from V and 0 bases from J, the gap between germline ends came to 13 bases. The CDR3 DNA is TGTGCCAGTAATTCTCAGTGGAGCTCCTATAATTCACCCCTCCACTTT. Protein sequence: CASNSQWSSYNSPLHF.

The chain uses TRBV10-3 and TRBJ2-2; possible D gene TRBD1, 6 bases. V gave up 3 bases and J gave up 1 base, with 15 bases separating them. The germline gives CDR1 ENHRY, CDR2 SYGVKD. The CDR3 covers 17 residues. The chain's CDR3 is CAISDPFQGRNTGELFF. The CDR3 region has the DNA TGTGCCATCAGTGACCCTTTCCAGGGGAGGAACACCGGGGAGCTGTTTTTT.

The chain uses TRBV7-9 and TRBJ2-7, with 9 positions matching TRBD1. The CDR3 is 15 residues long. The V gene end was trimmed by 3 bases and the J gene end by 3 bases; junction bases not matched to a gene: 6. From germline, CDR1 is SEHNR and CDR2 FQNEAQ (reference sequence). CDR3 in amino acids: CASSFGTGYLYEQYF. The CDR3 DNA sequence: TGTGCCAGCAGCTTTGGGACAGGGTATCTCTACGAGCAGTACTTC.

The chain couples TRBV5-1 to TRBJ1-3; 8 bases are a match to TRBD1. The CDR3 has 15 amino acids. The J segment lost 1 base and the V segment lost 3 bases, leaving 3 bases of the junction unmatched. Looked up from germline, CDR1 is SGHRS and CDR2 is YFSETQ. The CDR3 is CASSYRGTSGNTIYF. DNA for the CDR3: TGCGCCAGCAGCTACAGGGGGACTTCTGGAAACACCATATATTTT.

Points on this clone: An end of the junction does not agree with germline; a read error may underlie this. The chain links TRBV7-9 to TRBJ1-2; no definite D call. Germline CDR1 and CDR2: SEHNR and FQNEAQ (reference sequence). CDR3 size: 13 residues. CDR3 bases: TGTTCCAGCAGCCCTAGTGCTAACTATGGCTACACCTTC. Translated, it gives CSSSPSANYGYTF.

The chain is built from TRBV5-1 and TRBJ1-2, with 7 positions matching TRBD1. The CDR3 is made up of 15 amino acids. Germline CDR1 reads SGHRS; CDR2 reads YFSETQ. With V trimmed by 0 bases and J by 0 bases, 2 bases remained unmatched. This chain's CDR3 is CASSLVGTANYGYTF. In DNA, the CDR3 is TGCGCCAGCAGCTTGGTTGGGACAGCTAACTATGGCTACACCTTC.

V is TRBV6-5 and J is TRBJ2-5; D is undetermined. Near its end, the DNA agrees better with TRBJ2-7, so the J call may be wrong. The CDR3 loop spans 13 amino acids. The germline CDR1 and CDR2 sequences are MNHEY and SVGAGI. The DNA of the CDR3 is TGTGCCAGCAGTTACAGACTTGCCTACGAGCAGTACTTC. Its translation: CASSYRLAYEQYF.

The CDR3 spells CASRDRGNEQFF. CDR3 nucleotide sequence: TGTGCCAGCAGAGACAGGGGCAATGAGCAGTTCTTC. The chain recombines TRBV5-4 with TRBJ2-1; 8 bases are shared with TRBD1. Germline CDR1 reads SGHNT; CDR2 reads YYREEE (reference sequence). After removal of 5 bases from V and 6 bases from J, the junction contained 1 base not matched to a gene. There are 12 residues in the CDR3.

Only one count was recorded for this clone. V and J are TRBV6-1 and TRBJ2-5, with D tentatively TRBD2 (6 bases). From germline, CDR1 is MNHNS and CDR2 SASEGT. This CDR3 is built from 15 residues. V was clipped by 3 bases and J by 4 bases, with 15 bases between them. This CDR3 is CASSDPGGVSETQYF. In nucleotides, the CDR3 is TGTGCCAGCAGTGACCCCGGCGGGGTGTCAGAGACCCAGTACTTC.

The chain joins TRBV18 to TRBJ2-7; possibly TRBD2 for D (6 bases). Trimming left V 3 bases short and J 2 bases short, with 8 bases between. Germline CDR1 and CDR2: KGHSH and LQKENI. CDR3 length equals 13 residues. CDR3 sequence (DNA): TGTGCCAGCTCACCGGGACTCCCCTACGAGCAGTACTTC. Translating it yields CASSPGLPYEQYF.

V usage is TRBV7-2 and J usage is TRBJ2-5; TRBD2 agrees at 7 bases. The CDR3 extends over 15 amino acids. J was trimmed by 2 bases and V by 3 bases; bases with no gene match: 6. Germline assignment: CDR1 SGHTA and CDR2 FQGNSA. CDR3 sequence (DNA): TGTGCCAGCAGCTTCGTGCTAGCGGTTCAAGAGACCCAGTACTTC. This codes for CASSFVLAVQETQYF.

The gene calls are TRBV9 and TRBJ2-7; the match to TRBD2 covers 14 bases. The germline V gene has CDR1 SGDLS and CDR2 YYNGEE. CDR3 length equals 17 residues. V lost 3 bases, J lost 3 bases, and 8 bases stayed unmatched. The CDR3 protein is CASSAETSGGAGYEQYF. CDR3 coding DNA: TGTGCCAGCAGCGCCGAGACTAGCGGGGGGGCAGGCTACGAGCAGTACTTC.

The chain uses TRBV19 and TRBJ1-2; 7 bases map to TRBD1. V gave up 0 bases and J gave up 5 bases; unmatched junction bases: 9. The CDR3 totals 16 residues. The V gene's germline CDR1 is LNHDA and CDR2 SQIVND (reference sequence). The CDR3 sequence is CASSIDGTGETYGYTF. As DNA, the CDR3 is TGTGCCAGTAGTATAGACGGTACAGGGGAGACGTATGGCTACACCTTC. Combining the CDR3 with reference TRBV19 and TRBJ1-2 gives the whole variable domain DGGITQSPKYLFRKEGQNVTLSCEQNLNHDAMYWYRQDPGQGLRLIYYSQIVNDFQKGDIAEGYSVSREKKESFPLTVTSAQKNPTAFYLCASSIDGTGETYGYTFGSGTRLTVV.

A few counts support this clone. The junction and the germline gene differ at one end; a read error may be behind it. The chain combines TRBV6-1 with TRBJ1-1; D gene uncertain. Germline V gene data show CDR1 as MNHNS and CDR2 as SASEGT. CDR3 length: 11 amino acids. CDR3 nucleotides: TGTGCCAGCAGTGTGAACAATGAAGCTTTCTTT. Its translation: CASSVNNEAFF.